This passage covers 4 T cell receptor beta chains from one sample sequenced in a study of CD8 T cells in ankylosing spondylitis. TCRdb redid the calling of the 5' RACE reads with MiXCR, one entry per CDR3 protein. The table has about 140,000 distinct CDR3 sequences, approximately 32% seen once; the top ten hold 4.5% to 6%. The sample consisted of synovial fluid, either unsorted or a sorted T cell fraction (not recorded which). All receptors derive from a male donor with ankylosing spondylitis.

This clonotype was found many times. The V gene is TRBV7-2, the J gene TRBJ2-3; maybe TRBD2 (6 bases). The CDR3 loop spans 15 amino acids. V was pared by 2 bases and J by 0 bases, with 9 bases between. The germline gives CDR1 SGHTA, CDR2 FQGNSA. The CDR3 is CASSLRELSTDTQYF. The CDR3 region has the DNA TGTGCCAGCAGCTTACGGGAGCTGAGCACAGATACGCAGTATTTT.

The J gene is TRBJ1-5, the V gene TRBV24-1; the match to TRBD1 covers 8 bases. Looked up from germline, CDR1 is KGHDR and CDR2 is SFDVKD. CDR3 length: 18 residues. Trimming took 4 bases from V and 0 from J; bases not matched to a gene: 10. The CDR3: CATSEGRGHLPSNQPQHF. CDR3 DNA sequence: TGTGCCACCAGTGAAGGCAGGGGGCACCTTCCTAGCAATCAGCCCCAGCATTTT.

This clonotype was picked up a small number of times. The chain links TRBV12-3 or TRBV12-4 to TRBJ2-3, with D possibly being TRBD1 or TRBD2 (6 bases each). V was shortened by 5 bases and J by 0 bases, with 9 bases between the two germline ends. This CDR3 is 14 amino acids long. The CDR3 sequence is CASSQGGSTDTQYF. In nucleotides, the CDR3 is TGTGCCAGCAGTCAAGGGGGGAGCACAGATACGCAGTATTTT.

This clonotype showed up many times. The chain couples TRBV12-3 or TRBV12-4 to TRBJ2-5, with no clear D. This CDR3 has 14 amino acids. V dropped 3 bases and J dropped 5 bases, with 13 bases sitting between them. CDR3 residues: CASSFRNAQETQYF. In DNA, the CDR3 is TGTGCCAGCAGTTTTCGGAACGCCCAGGAGACCCAGTACTTC.